The TCR beta chain under discussion was sequenced for a study of shared clonotypes between healthy human individuals. Using immunoSEQ multiplex PCR, the repertoire was profiled, and TCRdb retains in-frame clones only, with some absent. The sample holds roughly 590,000 clones, roughly 96% seen once. As concerns this clone: Antigen: not known.

Cells designated naive CD8 were CD45RO-negative and were positively selected for CCR7, with terminally differentiated effector memory CD45RA+ cells excluded. Within Nashville, Tennessee resided all donors, each a Caucasian adult. Notes on the study in general: Clonotypes which were not shared had lower generation probabilities than clonotypes that all four donors shared.

Germline V CDR1 and CDR2: SEHNR, FQNEAQ (reference sequence). There are 14 residues in the CDR3. The V and J ends lost 4 bases and 3 bases respectively, with 12 bases between them. The source is a young woman in good health. What was sequenced was naive CD8+ T cells sorted from blood. The V and J genes are TRBV7-9 and TRBJ1-2; D remains unclear. CDR3 in amino acids: CASSSSASHYGYTF. CDR3 sequence (DNA): TGTGCCAGCAGCTCCTCGGCTAGCCACTATGGCTACACCTTC.